A selection of T cell receptor beta chains follows, all from one sample in a study of control samples from healthy donors and cancer patients. Here immunoSEQ multiplex PCR was the method, and the copy in TCRdb shows in-frame clones only, minus some. The sample shows about 150,000 clones, around 88% of them seen only once. Sequencing was done on a sample of blood. The source of these receptors is a man between 18 and 35 years old in good health. Both conserved end residues are part of each CDR3. A D gene is named only where the DNA matches it firmly. Clone size is shown for a subset of rows, as once, few, many or a class of expanded clone.

j_call clone_size v_call d_call cdr3_aa cdr3_nt
TRBJ2-7 NA TRBV6-6 TRBD1 CASSYAGQGTYEQYF TGTGCCAGCAGTTACGCCGGACAGGGAACCTACGAGCAGTACTTC
TRBJ1-5 NA TRBV7-8 NA CASSLQPQHF TGTGCCAGCAGCCTTCAGCCCCAGCATTTT
TRBJ2-3 NA TRBV4-3 TRBD2 CASSQDLASGDADTQYF TGCGCCAGCAGCCAAGATCTTGCCAGCGGGGACGCAGATACGCAGTATTTT
TRBJ1-1 NA TRBV28 NA CASRLAVGGTEAFF TGTGCCAGTCGCCTTGCGGTGGGTGGGACTGAAGCTTTCTTT
TRBJ2-1 once TRBV10-2 TRBD2 CASRTSGGHYNEQFF TGCGCCAGCCGGACTAGCGGGGGGCATTACAATGAGCAGTTCTTC
TRBJ2-7 NA TRBV18 TRBD2 CASSPYREESSYEQYF TGTGCCAGCTCACCTTACCGGGAGGAGAGCTCCTACGAGCAGTACTTC
TRBJ2-1 NA TRBV5-6 TRBD1 CASSLIQGRHNEQFF TGTGCCAGCAGCCTAATACAGGGGCGGCACAATGAGCAGTTCTTC
TRBJ2-1 NA TRBV7-6 TRBD2 CASSSDLGAGAHNEQFF TGTGCCAGCAGCTCCGACTTGGGAGCGGGGGCGCACAATGAGCAGTTCTTC
TRBJ1-3 NA TRBV30 TRBD1 CAWSAGSRGFSGNTIYF TGTGCCTGGAGCGCGGGGAGCAGGGGGTTCTCTGGAAACACCATATATTTT
TRBJ2-1 NA TRBV19 NA CASSTVAGAANEQFF TGTGCCAGTAGTACTGTTGCGGGGGCCGCCAATGAGCAGTTCTTC
TRBJ2-2 NA TRBV5-1 NA CASSLGREGGELFF TGCGCCAGCAGCTTGGGCCGCGAGGGCGGGGAGCTGTTTTTT
TRBJ1-2 NA TRBV9 NA CASSSPGTTHGYTF TGTGCCAGCAGCTCTCCAGGGACGACCCATGGCTACACCTTC
TRBJ2-7 NA TRBV2 NA CASSEISRDEQYF TGTGCCAGCAGTGAGATCAGTCGCGACGAGCAGTACTTC
TRBJ1-3 once TRBV5-8 NA CASSAGLYTIYF TGTGCCAGCAGCGCCGGCTTATACACCATATATTTT
TRBJ2-2 NA TRBV2 TRBD2 CASSEEGLAGGPTGELFF TGTGCCAGCAGTGAAGAGGGTCTAGCGGGGGGGCCGACCGGGGAGCTGTTTTTT
TRBJ1-4 NA TRBV30 NA CAYHPGLQKGITGKLFF TGTGCCTACCACCCAGGACTTCAAAAGGGGATAACGGGAAAACTGTTTTTT
TRBJ2-7 NA TRBV5-1 TRBD1 CASSLAQGVAYEQYF TGCGCCAGCAGCTTGGCACAGGGGGTTGCCTACGAGCAGTACTTC
TRBJ2-7 NA TRBV5-5 TRBD1 CASIPLGDRVYEQYF TGTGCCAGCATCCCCTTAGGAGACAGGGTTTACGAGCAGTACTTC
TRBJ1-4 NA TRBV5-6 NA CASSLGLNERGRLFF TGTGCCAGCAGCTTGGGTCTTAATGAGAGGGGCCGACTGTTTTTT
TRBJ1-6 NA TRBV18 NA CASSPLGGSNSPLHF TGTGCCAGCTCACCTTTAGGAGGATCCAATTCACCCCTCCACTTT
TRBJ2-3 NA TRBV7-3 NA CASSPTSSTDTQYF TGTGCCAGCAGCCCGACTAGTAGCACAGATACGCAGTATTTT
TRBJ1-5 NA TRBV7-9 NA CASSLGGNSNQPQHF TGTGCCAGCAGCTTGGGCGGAAATAGCAATCAGCCCCAGCATTTT
TRBJ2-7 NA TRBV5-3 NA CARSWSVQGNYEQYF TGTGCCAGAAGCTGGAGTGTGCAGGGGAACTACGAGCAGTACTTC
TRBJ1-2 NA TRBV30 NA CAWSVRAWGDRKSGYTF TGTGCCTGGAGTGTAAGAGCCTGGGGTGACAGAAAGTCGGGCTACACCTTC
TRBJ2-7 NA TRBV27 TRBD1 CASSFRGGPSYEQYF TGTGCCAGCAGTTTTCGAGGGGGCCCCTCCTACGAGCAGTACTTC
TRBJ1-5 NA TRBV27 TRBD1 CASRNRGDGNSNQPQHF TGTGCCAGCAGGAACAGGGGTGACGGGAATAGCAATCAGCCCCAGCATTTT
TRBJ1-4 NA TRBV23-1 TRBD1 CASSRTGDEEKLFF TGCGCCAGCAGCCGTACAGGGGATGAGGAAAAACTGTTTTTT
TRBJ1-5 NA TRBV19 NA CASSPRQSNQPQHF TGTGCCAGTAGTCCCCGACAGAGCAATCAGCCCCAGCATTTT
TRBJ2-7 NA TRBV6-1 NA CASREEGGRVAGVSYEQYF TGTGCCAGCAGGGAAGAGGGGGGGCGCGTTGCGGGTGTCTCCTACGAGCAGTACTTC
TRBJ2-5 NA TRBV5-6 NA CASSFSGIRQETQYF TGTGCCAGCAGCTTTTCGGGGATCCGCCAAGAGACCCAGTACTTC
TRBJ1-5 NA TRBV19 TRBD1 CASSITNRGGNQPQHF TGTGCCAGTAGTATAACTAACAGGGGTGGGAATCAGCCCCAGCATTTT
TRBJ2-1 NA TRBV28 NA CASSLLGAEEFF TGTGCCAGCAGTCTCCTAGGGGCCGAAGAGTTCTTC
TRBJ2-5 once TRBV24-1 NA CATSDSPSQETQYF TGTGCCACCAGTGATTCCCCGTCACAAGAGACCCAGTACTTC
TRBJ2-2 NA TRBV27 TRBD2 CASSPLGLAGGGGTGELFF TGTGCCAGCAGCCCCCTGGGACTAGCGGGGGGAGGTGGGACCGGGGAGCTGTTTTTT
TRBJ1-2 NA TRBV5-1 NA CASSSGAGYGYTF TGCGCCAGCAGCTCAGGGGCGGGCTATGGCTACACCTTC
TRBJ2-1 NA TRBV18 NA CASSPPADVAAAFSSYNEQFF TGTGCCAGCTCACCACCGGCCGATGTAGCGGCGGCCTTTAGCTCCTACAATGAGCAGTTCTTC
TRBJ1-5 NA TRBV11-3 NA CASSFLGNQPQHF TGTGCCAGCAGCTTTTTGGGCAATCAGCCCCAGCATTTT
TRBJ2-1 NA TRBV12-5 NA CASGLRGEQFF TGTGCTAGTGGTTTGCGGGGGGAGCAGTTCTTC
TRBJ2-1 NA TRBV30 NA CAWSKGNEQFF TGTGCCTGGAGTAAAGGGAATGAGCAGTTCTTC
TRBJ2-1 NA TRBV4-3 TRBD2 CASSQDSTSGGDLLGEQFF TGCGCCAGCAGCCAAGATTCGACTAGCGGGGGCGACCTCCTTGGGGAGCAGTTCTTC
TRBJ2-1 NA TRBV6-4 TRBD2 CASSAGTSGDNEQFF TGTGCCAGCAGTGCTGGGACTAGCGGGGACAATGAGCAGTTCTTC
TRBJ2-7 NA TRBV24-1 NA CATRYTAYEQYF TGTGCCACCAGGTACACCGCCTACGAGCAGTACTTC
TRBJ2-3 NA TRBV6-5 NA CASSSTRGAGTDTQYF TGTGCCAGCAGTTCCACTCGGGGGGCTGGCACAGATACGCAGTATTTT
TRBJ2-2 NA TRBV24-1 NA CATSLGRELFF TGTGCCACCAGTCTGGGCCGGGAGCTGTTTTTT
TRBJ1-5 NA TRBV11-2 NA CASSLDSFNQPQHF TGTGCCAGCAGCTTGGACAGTTTCAATCAGCCCCAGCATTTT
TRBJ1-2 few TRBV5-6 NA CASSLLGARGYTF TGTGCCAGCAGCTTGTTGGGGGCGAGGGGCTACACCTTC
TRBJ2-7 NA TRBV11-2 NA CASQPHGGNYEQYF TGTGCCAGCCAGCCTCACGGCGGGAACTACGAGCAGTACTTC
TRBJ2-7 once TRBV29-1 NA CSVERASSYEQYF TGCAGCGTTGAAAGGGCCAGTAGCTACGAGCAGTACTTC
TRBJ1-4 NA TRBV23-1 TRBD1 CASSQSAGTGKREKLFF TGCGCCAGCAGTCAATCCGCCGGGACAGGTAAGAGGGAAAAACTGTTTTTT
TRBJ1-2 NA TRBV30 NA CAWSPLGGGYTF TGTGCCTGGAGCCCCTTGGGTGGGGGCTACACCTTC
TRBJ2-7 NA TRBV27 NA CASSLTGGPGYEQYF TGTGCCAGCAGTCTCACCGGGGGTCCAGGTTACGAGCAGTACTTC
TRBJ1-2 NA TRBV19 NA CASRFAGQNYGYTF TGTGCCAGTAGGTTCGCAGGCCAAAACTATGGCTACACCTTC
TRBJ2-1 NA TRBV3-1/TRBV3-2 NA CASSQVTPNEQFF TGTGCCAGCAGCCAGGTTACCCCGAATGAGCAGTTCTTC
TRBJ2-7 NA TRBV4-3 NA CASSQYPQGYEQYF TGCGCCAGCAGCCAATACCCACAGGGTTACGAGCAGTACTTC
TRBJ2-1 few TRBV5-4 NA CASSPADRLTLNEQFF TGTGCCAGCAGCCCCGCCGATCGCCTTACCCTCAATGAGCAGTTCTTC
TRBJ2-1 NA TRBV19 TRBD2 CASSMAGLAGGRYNEQFF TGTGCCAGTAGTATGGCCGGACTAGCGGGGGGGCGGTACAATGAGCAGTTCTTC